The present TCR beta chain was sequenced within a study of blood T cell repertoires in COVID-19. Study-wide context: Nucleic acid was either cDNA or gDNA, and it came from T cells, B-cell-depleted T cells, or PBMCs.

This clone showed up just a few times. A read error may produce the germline difference seen at one junction end. Data came from immunoSEQ multiplex PCR; TCRdb stores just in-frame clones and leaves some out. The sample includes around 290,000 clones, roughly nine tenths of them seen just once. In germline, CDR1 is SGHNT, CDR2 YENEEA. The CDR3 spans 17 residues. The V call is TRBV11-3, the J call TRBJ2-7, with 10 bases aligning to TRBD2. Material: PBMCs or T cells enriched from blood (not recorded which). The source is a woman aged 18-29 years who had recovered from COVID-19. CDR3 sequence: CASSLEYGTSVSYEQYF. CDR3 sequence (DNA): TGTGCCAGCAGTTTAGAGTATGGGACTAGCGTGTCCTACGAGCAGTACTTC.